Each of the 2 T cell receptor beta chains below was sequenced from the same sample in a study of cytotoxic CD8 clonotypes in ibrutinib-treated CLL. Libraries were prepared by immunoSEQ multiplex PCR; TCRdb keeps only in-frame clonotypes and omits some of them. The sample has 110,000 to 150,000 clones; about three quarters are singletons. Specimen: PBMCs, collected after 24 months of ibrutinib treatment. These receptors originate from a human donor with chronic lymphocytic leukemia.

V usage is TRBV5-1 and J usage is TRBJ2-1; D remains unclear. There are 14 residues in the CDR3. V was pared by 2 bases and J by 10 bases, with 16 bases between. Per germline, CDR1 SGHRS and CDR2 YFSETQ. CDR3 nucleotide sequence: TGCGCCAGCAGCTTAGATCCTACCGGTGGCGAGCAGTTCTTC. The encoded protein is CASSLDPTGGEQFF.

V and J are TRBV6-4 and TRBJ2-3, with 12 bases that match TRBD2. The ends lost 7 bases at V and 6 bases at J; junction bases unmatched: 17. This CDR3 comprises 18 residues. Germline V gene lookup returns CDR1 MRHNA and CDR2 SNTAGT. The CDR3 protein is CASTTPTSGGPPKDTQYF. In DNA, the CDR3 is TGTGCCAGCACCACGCCCACTAGCGGGGGGCCTCCGAAGGATACGCAGTATTTT.